This TCR beta chain comes out of a study of T cells after yellow fever vaccination. TCRdb processed the 5' RACE reads anew with MiXCR; each CDR3 protein has one entry. The sample contains 600,000 to 750,000 distinct CDR3 sequences, roughly 12% of which appear only once. Trimming pared 7 bases from V and 3 bases from J, leaving 12 bases between. Germline CDR1 and CDR2: LNHNV and YYDKDF (reference sequence). CDR3 length: 13 residues. Sequences were derived from PBMCs, sampled on the day of the yellow fever booster vaccination. The rearrangement uses TRBV15 and TRBJ2-5; D might be TRBD1 (6 bases). This TCR came from a man aged 30 to 45 who received the YFV17D yellow fever vaccine. The DNA of the CDR3 is TGTGCCACCACCGGAGGACAGAAAGAGACCCAGTACTTC. Protein product: CATTGGQKETQYF.